This T cell receptor (beta chain) was identified during a study of CD8 T cells in Susac syndrome. Negative isolation yielded the CD8+ and CD4+ T cells, while FACS enriched the TEMRA cells. An amount of RNA that ranged from roughly 0.45 to 1 ug was reverse transcribed with random hexamers. TCRdb re-called the immunoSEQ multiplex PCR reads through MiXCR, storing one row per CDR3 protein. The sample includes approximately 210,000 distinct CDR3 sequences, 95% of them seen just once. The V and J ends lost 0 bases and 0 bases respectively, with 7 bases between them. Germline loops: CDR1 SGHRS, CDR2 YFSETQ. This CDR3 is 15 amino acids long.

Sequenced input: CD4+ T cells from PBMCs. This sequence was found in a human donor with multiple sclerosis. The chain carries TRBV5-1 and TRBJ1-5, with D unclear. CDR3 DNA sequence: TGCGCCAGCAGCTTGGACGGGGTTAGCAATCAGCCCCAGCATTTT. Protein: CASSLDGVSNQPQHF.